Listed below are T cell receptor beta chains from one sample, sequenced in a study of blood T cell repertoires in COVID-19. This table comes from immunoSEQ multiplex PCR, and its TCRdb copy is limited to in-frame clones, with some not included. The sample lists about 220,000 clones, roughly 80% occurring once. The source material was peripheral blood. The receptors stem from a woman aged 65 to 85 with COVID-19, enrolled during active disease. The CDR3 runs from the conserved cysteine through the conserved F or W. D genes are given only for firm matches. A clone size is listed for some rows: how often the clone was seen (once, few, many), or a class if it is expanded.

d_gene	v_gene	abundance	j_gene	CDR3nt	CDR3aa
TRBD1	TRBV28	-	TRBJ1-2	TGTGCCAGCAGTACACCGGCCCGGACAGGGGGCATCTATGGCTACACCTTC	CASSTPARTGGIYGYTF
-	TRBV6-5	-	TRBJ1-1	TGTGCCAGCAATCGGAACGCGGGGACTGAAGCTTTCTTT	CASNRNAGTEAFF
TRBD1	TRBV6-5	-	TRBJ1-1	TGTGCCAGCACCGTCAACCGGGACAGGGCAGAAGCTTTCTTT	CASTVNRDRAEAFF
TRBD2	TRBV18	once	TRBJ2-7	TGTGCCAGCTCATACTATCGGGAGGGCCCCTACGAGCAGTACTTC	CASSYYREGPYEQYF
-	TRBV28	-	TRBJ2-5	TGTGCCAGCAGCCCGGGGGAGGCCGGGATGGAGACCCAGTACTTC	CASSPGEAGMETQYF
-	TRBV5-4	-	TRBJ2-6	TGTGCCAGCAGCCCCAAGTCGGTAGCTTCCTCTGGGGCCAACGTCCTGACTTTC	CASSPKSVASSGANVLTF
TRBD2	TRBV7-2	-	TRBJ2-1	TGTGCCAGCAGCTTTTTAGGACTAGGCAATGAGCAGTTCTTC	CASSFLGLGNEQFF
-	TRBV6-5	-	TRBJ1-1	TGTGCCAGCAGAGGCCCCAGAGGCCGACAGACTGAAGCTTTCTTT	CASRGPRGRQTEAFF
-	TRBV28	-	TRBJ1-5	TGTGCCAGCAGTCCTACGAGCAGGTATCAGCCCCAGCATTTT	CASSPTSRYQPQHF
TRBD1	TRBV10-2	-	TRBJ1-3	TGCGCCAGCAGTGAGTTCGACAGGGGAAAGAACACCATATATTTT	CASSEFDRGKNTIYF
-	TRBV18	-	TRBJ2-7	TGTGCCAGCTCACCCCGCGGACTCTACTGGGAGCAGTACTTC	CASSPRGLYWEQYF
TRBD1	TRBV10-3	-	TRBJ2-6	TGTGCCATCATGATTAGGACAGGGGGCGCTGGGGCCAACGTCCTGACTTTC	CAIMIRTGGAGANVLTF
TRBD2	TRBV29-1	-	TRBJ2-7	TGCAGCTTTCGGACTAGTAGCTACGAGCAGTACTTC	CSFRTSSYEQYF
-	TRBV29-1	-	TRBJ1-1	TGCAGCGTTAAGTTTAGCATTGAAGCTTTCTTT	CSVKFSIEAFF
TRBD2	TRBV18	-	TRBJ2-5	TGTGCCAGCTCACACGGGACTAGCGGTAAAGAGACCCAGTACTTC	CASSHGTSGKETQYF
TRBD1	TRBV25-1	-	TRBJ1-4	TGTGCCAGCAGTGAATCCCGAGGACAGGGCCATGAAAAACTGTTTTTT	CASSESRGQGHEKLFF